This T cell receptor beta chain derives from a study of identical twins. Germline V gene sequence: CDR1 KGHDR, CDR2 SFDVKD. The CDR3 is 16 amino acids. J lost 0 bases, V lost 3 bases, and 5 bases had no gene match. One entry per CDR3 protein, called by TCRdb with MiXCR from the 5' RACE reads. The table has 300,000 or so distinct CDR3 sequences, 8.5% to 9.5% seen once. These data were likewise used in another study, on yellow fever vaccine responses in identical twins.

The specimen sequenced was CD8+ T cells sorted from blood. V gene TRBV24-1 combines with J gene TRBJ2-5; 8 positions match TRBD2. The receptor was derived from a woman aged 18-29 years in good health. Here the CDR3 DNA reads TGTGCCACCAGTGATGGACTAGCCGAGTACCAAGAGACCCAGTACTTC. Translating gives CATSDGLAEYQETQYF.